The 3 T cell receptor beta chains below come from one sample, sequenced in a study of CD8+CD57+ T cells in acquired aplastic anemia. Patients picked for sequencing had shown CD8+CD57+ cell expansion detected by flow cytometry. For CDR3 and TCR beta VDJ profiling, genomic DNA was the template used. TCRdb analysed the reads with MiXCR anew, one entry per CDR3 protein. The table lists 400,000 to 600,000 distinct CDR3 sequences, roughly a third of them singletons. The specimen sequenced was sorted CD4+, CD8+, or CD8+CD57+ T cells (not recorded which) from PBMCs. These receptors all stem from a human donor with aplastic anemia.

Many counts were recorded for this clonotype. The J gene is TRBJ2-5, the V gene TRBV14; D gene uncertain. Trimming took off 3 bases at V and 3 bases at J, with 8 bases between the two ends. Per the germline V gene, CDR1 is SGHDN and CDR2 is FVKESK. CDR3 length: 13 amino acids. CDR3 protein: CASSHRPEETQYF. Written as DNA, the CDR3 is TGTGCCAGCAGCCATAGGCCCGAAGAGACCCAGTACTTC.

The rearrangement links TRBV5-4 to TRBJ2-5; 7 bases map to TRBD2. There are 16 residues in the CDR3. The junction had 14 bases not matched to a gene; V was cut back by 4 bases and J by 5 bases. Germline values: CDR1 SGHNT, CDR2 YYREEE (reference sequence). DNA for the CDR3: TGTGCCAGCAGCCATTCATCAGCGGGGCAGCGCGAGACCCAGTACTTC. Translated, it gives CASSHSSAGQRETQYF. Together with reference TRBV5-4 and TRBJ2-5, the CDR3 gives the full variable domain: ETGVTQSPTHLIKTRGQQVTLRCSSQSGHNTVSWYQQALGQGPQFIFQYYREEENGRGNFPPRFSGLQFPNYSSELNVNALELDDSALYLCASSHSSAGQRETQYFGPGTRLLVL.

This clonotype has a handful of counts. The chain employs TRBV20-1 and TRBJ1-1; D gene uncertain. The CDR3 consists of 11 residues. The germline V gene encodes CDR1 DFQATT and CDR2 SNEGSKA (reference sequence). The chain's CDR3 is CSSDQNTEAFF. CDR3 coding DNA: TGCTCCAGCGATCAGAACACTGAAGCTTTCTTT.